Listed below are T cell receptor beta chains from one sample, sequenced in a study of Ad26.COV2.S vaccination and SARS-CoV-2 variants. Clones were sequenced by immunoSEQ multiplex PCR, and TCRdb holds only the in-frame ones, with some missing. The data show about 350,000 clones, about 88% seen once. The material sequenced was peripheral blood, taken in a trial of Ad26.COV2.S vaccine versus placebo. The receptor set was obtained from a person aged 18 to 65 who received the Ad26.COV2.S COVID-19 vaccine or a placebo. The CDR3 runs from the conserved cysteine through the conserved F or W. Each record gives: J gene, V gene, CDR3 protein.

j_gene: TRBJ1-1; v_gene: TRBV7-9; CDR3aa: CASSLVQGWPEAFF
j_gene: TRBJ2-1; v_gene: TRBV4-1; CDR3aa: CASSLLGGGNSYNEQFF
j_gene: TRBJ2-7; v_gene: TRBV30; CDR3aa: CAWSSRTSRLYF
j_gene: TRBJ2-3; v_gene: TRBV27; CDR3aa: CASSTRDRYPDTQYF
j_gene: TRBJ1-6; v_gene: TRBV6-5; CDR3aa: CASRSTRGVSPLHF
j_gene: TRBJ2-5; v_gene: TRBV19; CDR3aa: CASRSKEASQYF
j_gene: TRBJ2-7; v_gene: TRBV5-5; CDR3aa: CASSLVPLTYEQYF
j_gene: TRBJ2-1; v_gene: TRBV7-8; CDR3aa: CASSWGQGDEQFF
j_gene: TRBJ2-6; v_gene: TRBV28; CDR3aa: CASSSWTGSPTVLTF
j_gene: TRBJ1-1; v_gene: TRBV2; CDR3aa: CASSEALENSFTEAFF
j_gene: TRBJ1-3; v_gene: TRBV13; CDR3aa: CASSYTGGRNTIYF
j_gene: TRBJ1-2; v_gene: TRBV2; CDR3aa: CASRHGQGEVYGYTF
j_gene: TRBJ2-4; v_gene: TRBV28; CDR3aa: CASSLDKRGGPVRDIQYF
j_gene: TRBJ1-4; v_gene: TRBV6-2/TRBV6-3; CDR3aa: CASSPHRGRGEKLFF
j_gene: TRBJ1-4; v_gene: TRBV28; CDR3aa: CASSLHGTGSLKLFF
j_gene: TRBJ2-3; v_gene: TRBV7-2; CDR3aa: CASSALPGGLGTDTQYF
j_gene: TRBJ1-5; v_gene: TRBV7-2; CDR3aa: CASSLEVVPNQPQHF
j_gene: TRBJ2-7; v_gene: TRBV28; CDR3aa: CASSPQGRPSYEQYF
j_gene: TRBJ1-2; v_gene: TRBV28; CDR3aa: CASSLERAWLYGYTF
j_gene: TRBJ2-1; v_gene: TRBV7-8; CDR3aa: CASSTLGSGRGNEQFF
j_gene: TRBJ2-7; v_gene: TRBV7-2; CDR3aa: CASSFLSEGIYEQYF
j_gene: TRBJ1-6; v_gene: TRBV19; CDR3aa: CASSPRAAPLHF
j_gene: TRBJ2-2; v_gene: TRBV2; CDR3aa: CASRVGGTGELFF
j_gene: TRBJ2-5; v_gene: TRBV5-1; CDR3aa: CASSSFQETQYF
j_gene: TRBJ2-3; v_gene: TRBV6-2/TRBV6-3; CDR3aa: CASSYVFSTDTQYF
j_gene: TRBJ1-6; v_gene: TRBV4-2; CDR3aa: CASSQGGKDNSPLHF
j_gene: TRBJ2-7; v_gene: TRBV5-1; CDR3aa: CASSLGTGGWGEQYF
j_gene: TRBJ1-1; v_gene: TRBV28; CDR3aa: CASRLLNTEAFF
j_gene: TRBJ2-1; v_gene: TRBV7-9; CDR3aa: CASSSTLTGSYEQFF
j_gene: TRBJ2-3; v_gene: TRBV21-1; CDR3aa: CASSKVPSSTDTQYF
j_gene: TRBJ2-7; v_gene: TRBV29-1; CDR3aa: CSVAFGTAFREQYF
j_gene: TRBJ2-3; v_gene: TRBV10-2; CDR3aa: CASFSDKRASTDTQYF
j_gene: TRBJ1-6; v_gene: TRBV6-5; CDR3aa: CASRFNRAENSPLHF
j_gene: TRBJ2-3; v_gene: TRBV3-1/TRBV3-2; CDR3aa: CASSQESVDTQYF
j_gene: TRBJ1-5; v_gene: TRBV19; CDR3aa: CASSIPAGMSQPQHF
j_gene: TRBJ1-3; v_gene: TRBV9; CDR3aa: CASSPQENRLSIYF
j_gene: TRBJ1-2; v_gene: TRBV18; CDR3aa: CASSRSSGTGAFLFYGYTF
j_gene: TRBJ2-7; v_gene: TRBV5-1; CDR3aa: CASKKQGGEQYF
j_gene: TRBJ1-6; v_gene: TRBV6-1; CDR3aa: CASSESPTGVNSPLHF
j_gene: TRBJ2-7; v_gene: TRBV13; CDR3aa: CASSYTRTGLYEQYF
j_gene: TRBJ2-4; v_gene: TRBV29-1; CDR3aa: CSVDAGTALNIQYF
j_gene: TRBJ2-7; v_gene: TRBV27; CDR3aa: CASSLVAGGPGEQYF
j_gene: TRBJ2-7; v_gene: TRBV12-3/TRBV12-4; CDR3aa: CASSLDRTYEQYF
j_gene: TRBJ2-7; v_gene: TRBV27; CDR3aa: CASSPSGTGREQYF
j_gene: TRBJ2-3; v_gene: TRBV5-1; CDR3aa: CASSFGQGGPDTQYF
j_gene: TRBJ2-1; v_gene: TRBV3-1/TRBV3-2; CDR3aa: CASSSPGGRAGINEQFF
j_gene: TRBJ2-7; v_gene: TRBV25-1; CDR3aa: CASSARGSFEQYF
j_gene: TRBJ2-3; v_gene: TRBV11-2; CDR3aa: CASSFLKREERTDTQYF
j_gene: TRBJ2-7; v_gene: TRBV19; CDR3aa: CASSTGYEQYF
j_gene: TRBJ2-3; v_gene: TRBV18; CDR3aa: CASSRRDGTSPQYF
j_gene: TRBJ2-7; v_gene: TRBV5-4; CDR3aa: CASSRREDHEQYF
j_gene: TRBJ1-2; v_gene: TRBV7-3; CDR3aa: CASSLTDEGPLGGYTF
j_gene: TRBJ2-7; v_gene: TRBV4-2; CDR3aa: CASSQERGAFAYEQYF
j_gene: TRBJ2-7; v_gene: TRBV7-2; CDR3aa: CASTAGLSYEQYF
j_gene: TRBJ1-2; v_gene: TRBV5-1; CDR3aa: CASSLGTEFYGYTF
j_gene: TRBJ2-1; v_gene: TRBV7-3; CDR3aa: CASSIGTSGVQFF
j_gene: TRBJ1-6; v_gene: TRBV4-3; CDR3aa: CASSQDEGGNSPLHF
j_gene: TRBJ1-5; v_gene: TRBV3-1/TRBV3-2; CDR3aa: CASSHPGNQPQHF